The text below deals with one T cell receptor (beta chain). Its antigen is unknown. The record originates from a study of CD4+ T cells in melanoma. General study findings and limits: Reportedly, melanoma neoantigen-specific CD4+ T cells showed varied differentiation states. A reported correlation linked neoantigen-specific CD4+ T cells to CD8+, macrophage and B cell function.

The germline CDR1 and CDR2 sequences are DFQATT and SNEGSKA (reference sequence). Trimming cost V 6 bases and J 5 bases, with 8 bases left between them. CDR3 length equals 11 residues. TCRdb keeps only in-frame clones here, not all; method: immunoSEQ multiplex PCR. The data contain 4,900 or so clones, about 70% of them singletons. This receptor was taken from a human donor with melanoma. Sequenced sample: cells from a culture (not recorded whether cultured in vitro). The chain links TRBV20-1 to TRBJ1-5; D call uncertain. CDR3 sequence: CSAAGDQPQHF. Written as DNA, the CDR3 is TGCAGTGCGGCAGGAGATCAGCCCCAGCATTTT.